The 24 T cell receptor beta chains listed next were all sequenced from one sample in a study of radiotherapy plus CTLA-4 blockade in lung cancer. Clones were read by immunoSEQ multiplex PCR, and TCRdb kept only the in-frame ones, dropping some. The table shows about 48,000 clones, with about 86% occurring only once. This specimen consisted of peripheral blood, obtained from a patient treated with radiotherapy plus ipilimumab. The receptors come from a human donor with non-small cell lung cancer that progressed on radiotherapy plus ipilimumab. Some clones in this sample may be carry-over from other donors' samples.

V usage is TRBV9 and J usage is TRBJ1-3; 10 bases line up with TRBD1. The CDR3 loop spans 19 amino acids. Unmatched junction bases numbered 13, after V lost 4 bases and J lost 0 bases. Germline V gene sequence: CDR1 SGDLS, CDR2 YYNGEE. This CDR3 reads CASSPPGTGDPSSGNTIYF. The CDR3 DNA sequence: TGTGCCAGCAGCCCTCCCGGGACAGGGGACCCGAGCTCTGGAAACACCATATATTTT. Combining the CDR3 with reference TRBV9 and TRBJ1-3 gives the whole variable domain DSGVTQTPKHLITATGQRVTLRCSPRSGDLSVYWYQQSLDQGLQFLIQYYNGEERAKGNILERFSAQQFPDLHSELNLSSLELGDSALYFCASSPPGTGDPSSGNTIYFGEGSWLTVV.

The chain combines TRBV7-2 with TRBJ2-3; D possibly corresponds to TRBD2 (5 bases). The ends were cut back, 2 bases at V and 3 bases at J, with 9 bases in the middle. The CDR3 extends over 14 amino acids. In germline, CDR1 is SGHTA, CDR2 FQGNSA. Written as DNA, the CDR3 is TGTGCCAGCAGCTTACTACGGGATACAGATACGCAGTATTTT. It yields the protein CASSLLRDTDTQYF.

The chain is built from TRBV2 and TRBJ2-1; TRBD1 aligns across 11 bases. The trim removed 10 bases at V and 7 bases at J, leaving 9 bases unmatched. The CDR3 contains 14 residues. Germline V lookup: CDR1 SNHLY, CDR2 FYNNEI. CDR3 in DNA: TGTGCCATCCATCGGGGGACAGGGGGAAATGAGCAGTTCTTC. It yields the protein CAIHRGTGGNEQFF.

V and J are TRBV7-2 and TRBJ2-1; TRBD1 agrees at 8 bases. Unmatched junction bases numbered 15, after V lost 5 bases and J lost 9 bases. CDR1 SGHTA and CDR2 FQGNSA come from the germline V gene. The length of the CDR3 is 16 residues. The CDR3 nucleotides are TGTGCCAGCAGCGCGACGGCCGTGGCAGGGGGCCTTGAGCAGTTCTTC. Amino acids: CASSATAVAGGLEQFF.

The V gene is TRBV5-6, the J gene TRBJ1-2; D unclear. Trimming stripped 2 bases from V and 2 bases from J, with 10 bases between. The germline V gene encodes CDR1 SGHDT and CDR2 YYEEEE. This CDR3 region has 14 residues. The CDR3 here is CASSFEGRNYGYTF. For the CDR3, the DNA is TGTGCCAGCAGCTTTGAGGGCAGGAACTATGGCTACACCTTC.

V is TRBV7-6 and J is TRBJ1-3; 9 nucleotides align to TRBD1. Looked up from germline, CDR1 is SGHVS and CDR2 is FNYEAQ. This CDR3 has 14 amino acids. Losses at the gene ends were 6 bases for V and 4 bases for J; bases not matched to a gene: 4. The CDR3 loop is CASRPGTGGNTIYF. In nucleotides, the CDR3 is TGTGCCAGCAGGCCGGGGACAGGGGGAAACACCATATATTTT.

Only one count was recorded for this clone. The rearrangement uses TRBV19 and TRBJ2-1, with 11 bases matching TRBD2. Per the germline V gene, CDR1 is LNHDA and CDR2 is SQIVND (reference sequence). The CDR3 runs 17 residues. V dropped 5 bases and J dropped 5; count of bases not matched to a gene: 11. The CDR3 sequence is CASSLALRLAGNNEQFF. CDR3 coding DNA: TGTGCCAGTAGTTTAGCTTTACGACTAGCGGGGAACAATGAGCAGTTCTTC.

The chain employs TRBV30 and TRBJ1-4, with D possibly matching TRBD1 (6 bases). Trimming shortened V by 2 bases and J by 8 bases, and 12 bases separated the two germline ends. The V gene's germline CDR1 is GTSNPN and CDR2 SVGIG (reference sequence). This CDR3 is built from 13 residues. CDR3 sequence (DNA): TGTGCCTGGAGTCAACAGGGTTGGGAAAAACTGTTTTTT. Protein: CAWSQQGWEKLFF.

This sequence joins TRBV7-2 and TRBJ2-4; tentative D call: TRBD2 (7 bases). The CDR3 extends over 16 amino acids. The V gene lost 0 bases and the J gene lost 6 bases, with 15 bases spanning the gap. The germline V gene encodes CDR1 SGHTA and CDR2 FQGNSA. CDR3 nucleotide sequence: TGTGCCAGCAGCTTAGCGGGGGGGCGAGTCGGAAACATTCAGTACTTC. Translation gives CASSLAGGRVGNIQYF.

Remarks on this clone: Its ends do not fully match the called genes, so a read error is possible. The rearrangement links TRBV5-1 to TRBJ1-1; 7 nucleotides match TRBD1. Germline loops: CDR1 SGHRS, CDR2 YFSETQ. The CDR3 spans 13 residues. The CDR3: CASSLGDSTEASF. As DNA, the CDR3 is TGCGCCAGCAGCTTGGGGGACAGCACTGAAGCTTCCTTT.

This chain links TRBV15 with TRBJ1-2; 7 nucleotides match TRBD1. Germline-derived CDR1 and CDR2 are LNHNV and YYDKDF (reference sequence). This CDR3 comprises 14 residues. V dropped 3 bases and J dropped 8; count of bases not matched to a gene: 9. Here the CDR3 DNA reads TGTGCCACCAGCAGGGGAGAGGGGGCGGTGGGCTACACCTTC. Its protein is CATSRGEGAVGYTF.

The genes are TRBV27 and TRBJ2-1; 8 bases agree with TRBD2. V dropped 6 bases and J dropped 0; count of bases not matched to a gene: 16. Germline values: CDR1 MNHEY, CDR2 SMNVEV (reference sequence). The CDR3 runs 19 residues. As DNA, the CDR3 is TGTGCCAGCAGGCCGACTTGGACTAGCCCCAACCCCTCCTACAATGAGCAGTTCTTC. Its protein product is CASRPTWTSPNPSYNEQFF.

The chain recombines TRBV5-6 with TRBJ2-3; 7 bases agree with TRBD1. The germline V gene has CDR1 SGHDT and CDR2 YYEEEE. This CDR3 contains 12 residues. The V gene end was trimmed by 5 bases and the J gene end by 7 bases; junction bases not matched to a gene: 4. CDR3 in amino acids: CASSNRGYTQYF. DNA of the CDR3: TGTGCCAGCAGTAACAGGGGTTATACGCAGTATTTT.

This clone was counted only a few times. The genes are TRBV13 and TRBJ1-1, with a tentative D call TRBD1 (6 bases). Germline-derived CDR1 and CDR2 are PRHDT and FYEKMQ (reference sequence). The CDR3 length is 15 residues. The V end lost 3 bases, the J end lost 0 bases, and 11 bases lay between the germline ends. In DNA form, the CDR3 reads TGTGCCAGCAGCTTTGAGAAGGGGGTGAACACTGAAGCTTTCTTT. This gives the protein CASSFEKGVNTEAFF.

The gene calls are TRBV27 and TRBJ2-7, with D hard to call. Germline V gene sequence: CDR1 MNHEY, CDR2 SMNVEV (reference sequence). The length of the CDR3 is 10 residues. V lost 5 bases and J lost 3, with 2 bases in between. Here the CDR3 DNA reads TGTGCCAGCAGTCTCTACGAGCAGTACTTC. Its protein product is CASSLYEQYF.

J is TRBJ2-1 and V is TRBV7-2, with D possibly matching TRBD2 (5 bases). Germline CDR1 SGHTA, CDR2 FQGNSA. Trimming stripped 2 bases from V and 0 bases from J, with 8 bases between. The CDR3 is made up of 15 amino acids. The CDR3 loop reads CASSLTGSSYNEQFF. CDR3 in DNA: TGTGCCAGCAGCTTAACGGGAAGCTCCTACAATGAGCAGTTCTTC. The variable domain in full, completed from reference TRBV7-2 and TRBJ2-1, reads GAGVSQSPSNKVTEKGKDVELRCDPISGHTALYWYRQSLGQGLEFLIYFQGNSAPDKSGLPSDRFSAERTGGSVSTLTIQRTQQEDSAVYLCASSLTGSSYNEQFFGPGTRLTVL.

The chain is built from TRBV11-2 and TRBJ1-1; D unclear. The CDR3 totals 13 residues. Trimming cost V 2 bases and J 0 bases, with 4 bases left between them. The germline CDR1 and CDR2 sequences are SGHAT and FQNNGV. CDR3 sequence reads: CASSLYMNTEAFF. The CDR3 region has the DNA TGTGCCAGCAGCTTATACATGAACACTGAAGCTTTCTTT. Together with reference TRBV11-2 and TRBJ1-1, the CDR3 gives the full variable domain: EAGVAQSPRYKIIEKRQSVAFWCNPISGHATLYWYQQILGQGPKLLIQFQNNGVVDDSQLPKDRFSAERLKGVDSTLKIQPAKLEDSAVYLCASSLYMNTEAFFGQGTRLTVV.

Written as DNA, the CDR3 is TGTGCCAGCAGCGTAGGGGGACTAGCGGTAACCTACGAGCAGTACTTC. Amino acid sequence: CASSVGGLAVTYEQYF. This chain uses TRBV9 with TRBJ2-7, with 11 positions matching TRBD2. This CDR3 comprises 16 residues. With 0 bases clipped from V and 2 bases from J, the junction kept 4 bases outside the gene matches. Germline V gene lookup returns CDR1 SGDLS and CDR2 YYNGEE.

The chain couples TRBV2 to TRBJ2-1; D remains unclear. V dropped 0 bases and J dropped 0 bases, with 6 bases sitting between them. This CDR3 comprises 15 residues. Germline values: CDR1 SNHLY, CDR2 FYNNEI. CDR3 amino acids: CASSEARSSYNEQFF. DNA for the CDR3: TGTGCCAGCAGTGAAGCTAGAAGCTCCTACAATGAGCAGTTCTTC.

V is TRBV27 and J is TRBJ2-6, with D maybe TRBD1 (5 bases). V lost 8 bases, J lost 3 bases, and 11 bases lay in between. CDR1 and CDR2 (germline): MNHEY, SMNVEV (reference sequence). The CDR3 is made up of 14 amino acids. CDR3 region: CASGQLSGANVLTF. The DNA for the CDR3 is TGTGCCAGCGGACAATTAAGTGGGGCCAACGTCCTGACTTTC.

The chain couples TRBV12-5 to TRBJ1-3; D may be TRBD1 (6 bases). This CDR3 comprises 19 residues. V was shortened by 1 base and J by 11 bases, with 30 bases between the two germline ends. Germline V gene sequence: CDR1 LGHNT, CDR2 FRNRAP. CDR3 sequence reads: CASGLATLAPGRWGHAIYF. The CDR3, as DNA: TGTGCTAGTGGTTTGGCAACCCTGGCCCCAGGGCGATGGGGACACGCCATATATTTT.

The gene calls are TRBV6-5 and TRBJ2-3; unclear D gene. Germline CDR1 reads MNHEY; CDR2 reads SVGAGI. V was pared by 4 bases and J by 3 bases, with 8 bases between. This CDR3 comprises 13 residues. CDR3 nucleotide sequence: TGTGCCAGCAGTTTGACAACTACAGATACGCAGTATTTT. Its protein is CASSLTTTDTQYF.

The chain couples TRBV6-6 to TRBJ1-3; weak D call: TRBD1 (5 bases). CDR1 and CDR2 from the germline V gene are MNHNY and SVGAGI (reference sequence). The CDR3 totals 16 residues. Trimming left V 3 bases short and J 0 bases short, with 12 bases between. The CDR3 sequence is CASSYIDQGSGNTIYF. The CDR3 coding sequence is TGTGCCAGCAGTTATATTGACCAGGGCTCTGGAAACACCATATATTTT.

The CDR3 sequence: CASRADRVGTEAFF. The CDR3 coding sequence is TGTGCCAGCAGAGCAGACAGGGTCGGCACTGAAGCTTTCTTT. The chain couples TRBV2 to TRBJ1-1; 7 bases match TRBD1. The CDR3 is made up of 14 amino acids. CDR1 SNHLY and CDR2 FYNNEI come from the germline V gene. Germline trimming cut 6 bases from V and 4 bases from J; bases unmatched to any gene: 8.